The T cell receptor beta chain under discussion was sequenced for a study of blood T cell repertoires in COVID-19. Whole-study context: The origin of the acute and convalescent COVID-19 samples was the United States, Italy and Spain. T cells, B-cell-depleted T cells, or PBMCs supplied cDNA or gDNA.

As handled by the study authors: Estimates of nucleated cell counts were drawn from the amplification of reference gene primers. This table comes from immunoSEQ multiplex PCR, and its TCRdb copy is limited to in-frame clones, with some not included. V and J calls and clone size are those listed in that table; D and trimming were worked out from the DNA. The sample records around 380,000 clones, more than 75% being singletons. Germline assignment: CDR1 MNHEY and CDR2 SMNVEV (reference sequence). This CDR3 spans 14 amino acids. The trim removed 2 bases at V and 8 bases at J, leaving 7 bases unmatched. The TCR comes from a human donor with acute or convalescent COVID-19. The donor label of this sample is uncertain. The J gene is TRBJ1-2, the V gene TRBV27, with 8 bases matching TRBD1. The sample consisted of peripheral blood. As DNA, the CDR3 is TGTGCCAGCAGTTTAACAGGGGGATCGTCCGGCTACACCTTC. Translating it yields CASSLTGGSSGYTF.